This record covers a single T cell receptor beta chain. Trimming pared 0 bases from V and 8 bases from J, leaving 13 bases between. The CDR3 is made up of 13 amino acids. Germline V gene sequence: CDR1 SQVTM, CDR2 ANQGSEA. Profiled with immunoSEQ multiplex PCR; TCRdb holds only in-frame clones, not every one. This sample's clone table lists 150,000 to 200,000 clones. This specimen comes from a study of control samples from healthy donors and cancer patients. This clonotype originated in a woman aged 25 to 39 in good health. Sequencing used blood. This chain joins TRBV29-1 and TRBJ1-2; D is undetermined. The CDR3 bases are TGCAGCGTTGAAGAAAGAATCGCGCGAGGCTACACCTTC. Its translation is CSVEERIARGYTF.